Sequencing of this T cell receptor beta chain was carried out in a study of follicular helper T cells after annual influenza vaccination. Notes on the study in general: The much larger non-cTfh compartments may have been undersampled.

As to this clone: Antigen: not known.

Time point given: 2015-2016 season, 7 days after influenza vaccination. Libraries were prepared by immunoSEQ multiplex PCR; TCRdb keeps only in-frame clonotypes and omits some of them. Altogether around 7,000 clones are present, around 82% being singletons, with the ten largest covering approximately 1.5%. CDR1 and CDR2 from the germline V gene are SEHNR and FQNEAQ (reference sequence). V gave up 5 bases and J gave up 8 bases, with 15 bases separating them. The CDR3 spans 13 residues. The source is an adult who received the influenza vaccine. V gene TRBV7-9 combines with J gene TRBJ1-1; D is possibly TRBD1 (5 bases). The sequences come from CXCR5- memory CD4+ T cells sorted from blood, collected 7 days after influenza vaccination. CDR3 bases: TGTGCCAGCAGCCCGAGATGGGGGGAGGAAGCTTTCTTT. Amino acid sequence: CASSPRWGEEAFF.